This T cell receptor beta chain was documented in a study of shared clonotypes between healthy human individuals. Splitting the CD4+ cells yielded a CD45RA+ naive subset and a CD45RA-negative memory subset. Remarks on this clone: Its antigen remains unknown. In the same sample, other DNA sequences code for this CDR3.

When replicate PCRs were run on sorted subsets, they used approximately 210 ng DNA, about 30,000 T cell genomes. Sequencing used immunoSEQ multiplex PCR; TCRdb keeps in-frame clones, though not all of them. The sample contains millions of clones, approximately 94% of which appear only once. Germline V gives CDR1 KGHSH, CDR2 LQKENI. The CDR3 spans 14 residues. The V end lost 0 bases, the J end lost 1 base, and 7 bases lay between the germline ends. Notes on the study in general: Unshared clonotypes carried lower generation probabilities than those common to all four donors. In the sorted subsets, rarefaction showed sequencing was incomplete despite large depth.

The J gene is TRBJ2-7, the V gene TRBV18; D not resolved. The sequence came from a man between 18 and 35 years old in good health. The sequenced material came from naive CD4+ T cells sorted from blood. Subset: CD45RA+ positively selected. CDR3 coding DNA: TGTGCCAGCTCACCACCTGGAAGATCCTACGAGCAGTACTTC. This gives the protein CASSPPGRSYEQYF.